Listed below are T cell receptor beta chains from one sample, sequenced in a study of response to subunit inactivated influenza vaccine. MiXCR, applied by TCRdb to the RT-PCR reads, yields one record per CDR3 protein. The sample includes a few hundred thousand distinct CDR3 sequences, 20% to 25% seen only once; the top ten take 10%. The starting material was PBMCs from blood, obtained approximately 20 months after vaccination. These receptors originate from a man aged 50 to 75 who received an inactivated influenza vaccine. CDR3s include the opening cysteine and the closing phenylalanine or tryptophan. Each record gives: J gene, V gene, D gene, clone size, CDR3 protein, CDR3 DNA. D genes are given only for firm matches. Some rows have no size entry. The others give once, few or many, or a class for an expanded clone.

>TRBJ1-3|TRBV12-3/TRBV12-4|-|many
CASSLASREDTIYF
TGTGCCAGCAGTTTAGCGAGTAGGGAGGACACCATATATTTT
>TRBJ2-1|TRBV12-3/TRBV12-4|-|-
CASSLAVGEQFF
TGTGCCAGCAGTTTAGCGGTGGGTGAGCAGTTCTTC
>TRBJ1-4|TRBV4-2|-|few
CASSHLDGGNNEKLFF
TGTGCCAGCAGCCACCTCGATGGGGGAAATAATGAAAAACTGTTTTTT
>TRBJ1-5|TRBV28|TRBD1|-
CASSTGQGLQPQHF
TGTGCCAGCAGTACGGGACAGGGTCTCCAGCCCCAGCATTTT
>TRBJ1-4|TRBV5-6|TRBD1|few
CASTGTGTGEKLFF
TGTGCCAGCACCGGGACAGGGACAGGAGAAAAACTGTTTTTT
>TRBJ2-7|TRBV7-8|-|-
CATSLGGEQYF
TGTGCCACCTCATTAGGGGGCGAGCAGTACTTC
>TRBJ1-6|TRBV7-8|-|-
CASRQAFQRSPLHF
TGTGCCAGCCGACAGGCCTTTCAGCGCTCACCCCTCCACTTT
>TRBJ2-3|TRBV14|-|once
CASSQGRPAFTDTQYF
TGTGCCAGCAGCCAAGGCAGACCAGCATTCACAGATACGCAGTATTTT
>TRBJ1-3|TRBV9|-|few
CASSTRTGTSGNTIYF
TGTGCCAGCAGCACCCGGACCGGCACCTCTGGAAACACCATATATTTT
>TRBJ1-2|TRBV5-1|-|many
CASSFDRFVYGYTF
TGCGCCAGCAGCTTTGACAGGTTCGTCTATGGCTACACCTTC
>TRBJ2-4|TRBV20-1|TRBD2|-
CSARARGVAKNIQYF
TGCAGTGCTAGAGCGCGGGGGGTAGCCAAAAACATTCAGTACTTC
>TRBJ2-7|TRBV11-1|-|-
CASSRSDSPGREQYF
TGTGCCAGCAGCCGGAGCGACTCTCCGGGGCGCGAGCAGTACTTC
>TRBJ1-2|TRBV28|-|few
CASSPYSTGGYGYTF
TGTGCCAGCAGTCCTTACTCGACAGGTGGCTATGGCTACACCTTC
>TRBJ2-7|TRBV10-3|TRBD2|few
CATLAGGTYEQYF
TGTGCCACACTAGCGGGAGGCACCTACGAGCAGTACTTC
>TRBJ1-2|TRBV5-4|TRBD1|-
CASSETGLYGYTF
TGTGCCAGCAGCGAGACAGGGCTCTATGGCTACACCTTC
>TRBJ2-1|TRBV6-5|TRBD2|few
CASSYSLGLAGEDEQFF
TGTGCCAGCAGTTACTCGCTGGGACTAGCGGGAGAGGATGAGCAGTTCTTC
>TRBJ2-2|TRBV28|-|-
CASSLTGSNTGELFF
TGTGCCAGCAGTCTTACAGGTTCAAACACCGGGGAGCTGTTTTTT